This T cell receptor beta chain originates from a study of blood T cell repertoires in COVID-19. Study background: Specimens from acute and convalescent COVID-19 originated in the United States, Italy and Spain. PBMCs, B-cell-depleted T cells, or T cells were the source of the cDNA or gDNA that made up the material.

Produced via immunoSEQ multiplex PCR; TCRdb's table is partial and in-frame only. This repertoire shows about 110,000 clones, 82% found once; its top ten account for 16%. V shed 1 base, J shed 12 bases, and the junction held 14 bases outside the gene matches. Germline assignment: CDR1 SGHDN and CDR2 FVKESK. The CDR3 contains 15 residues. This clonotype was obtained from a woman aged 55-69 years with acute or convalescent COVID-19. The rearrangement uses TRBV14 and TRBJ2-7; 8 bases align to TRBD1. Material for sequencing was peripheral blood. The CDR3 loop reads CASSQVQGAGGPRYF. DNA of the CDR3: TGTGCCAGCAGCCAAGTCCAGGGGGCAGGGGGCCCTCGGTACTTC.